This T cell receptor (beta chain) emerged from a study of T cell changes during pregnancy in multiple sclerosis. Measured with immunoSEQ multiplex PCR; TCRdb has only the in-frame clones, and not every one. The sample carries 40,000 to 55,000 clones, about nine tenths recorded once. CDR3 length equals 14 residues. The germline V gene has CDR1 LNHNV and CDR2 YYDKDF (reference sequence). V was pared by 2 bases and J by 7 bases, with 12 bases between. The sequenced sample was CD4+ T cells from peripheral blood mononuclear cells, obtained in the second trimester of pregnancy. The sequence was obtained from a female donor with multiple sclerosis, enrolled in a pregnancy study. The chain employs TRBV15 and TRBJ1-5; D gene uncertain. DNA for the CDR3: TGTGCCACCAGCAGATCTTCGACAATCCAGCCCCAGCATTTT. Residues: CATSRSSTIQPQHF. The entire variable domain, with the rest obtained from reference TRBV15 and TRBJ1-5, is as follows: DAMVIQNPRYQVTQFGKPVTLSCSQTLNHNVMYWYQQKSSQAPKLLFHYYDKDFNNEADTPDNFQSRRPNTSFCFLDIRSPGLGDTAMYLCATSRSSTIQPQHFGDGTRLSIL.